The entry below gives a single TCR beta chain sequence along with its context. What it binds is not known. The record originates from a study of CD8 T cells in ankylosing spondylitis. Study-level points and caveats: Both synovial fluid and blood in reactive arthritis had previously been reported to carry some motif variants. Significant enrichment of disease-linked clones was reported in matched ankylosing spondylitis synovial fluid. Typical of ankylosing spondylitis blood, it appeared, was a TCR beta motif of eight highly homologous variants.

The germline V gene has CDR1 SGDLS and CDR2 YYNGEE. V lost 0 bases to trimming and J lost 7 bases; unmatched junction nucleotides: 8. CDR3 length: 16 amino acids. Quantitative 5'-RACE with molecular barcodes was used to make the TCR beta libraries. Each CDR3 protein gets one entry after TCRdb re-called the 5' RACE reads with MiXCR. The data contain 800,000 to 900,000 distinct CDR3 sequences, about 11% of them seen just once; the ten biggest clones take up roughly 0.51%. V usage is TRBV9 and J usage is TRBJ2-1; 9 bases agree with TRBD2. Material for sequencing was blood, either unsorted or a sorted T cell fraction (not recorded which). The clonotype comes from a male donor with ankylosing spondylitis. DNA of the CDR3: TGTGCCAGCAGCGTAGACAGCGGGAGGAGGGTGAATGAGCAGTTCTTC. It translates to CASSVDSGRRVNEQFF. The full variable domain, in which reference TRBV9 and TRBJ2-1 provide the parts outside the CDR3, is DSGVTQTPKHLITATGQRVTLRCSPRSGDLSVYWYQQSLDQGLQFLIQYYNGEERAKGNILERFSAQQFPDLHSELNLSSLELGDSALYFCASSVDSGRRVNEQFFGPGTRLTVL.